This T cell receptor beta chain was observed in a study of radiotherapy plus CTLA-4 blockade in lung cancer. Data came from immunoSEQ multiplex PCR; TCRdb stores just in-frame clones and leaves some out. The sample contains around 44,000 clones, roughly four fifths of which appear only once. This CDR3 is 15 amino acids long. The V end lost 5 bases, the J end lost 0 bases, and 13 bases lay between the germline ends. Per germline, CDR1 SGHNT and CDR2 YENEEA. The sequenced sample was peripheral blood, obtained from a patient treated with radiotherapy plus ipilimumab. The chain uses TRBV11-3 and TRBJ1-1; D is unresolved. The receptor was derived from a human donor with non-small cell lung cancer whose response to radiotherapy plus ipilimumab could not be evaluated. In DNA, the CDR3 is TGTGCCAGCAGCGAAGAGGAGGAAGTGAACACTGAAGCTTTCTTT. Amino acid sequence: CASSEEEEVNTEAFF.